One sample yielded the 14 T cell receptor beta chains listed below, sequenced in a study of blood T cell repertoires in COVID-19. Method: immunoSEQ multiplex PCR; TCRdb's copy keeps in-frame clones and lacks some. The sample contains tens of thousands of clones, over 75% of which appear only once. What was sequenced was peripheral blood. The receptors derive from a human donor in a cohort sampled during active COVID-19.

This chain links TRBV9 with TRBJ2-2; TRBD1 aligns across 8 bases. Germline V gene lookup returns CDR1 SGDLS and CDR2 YYNGEE. The CDR3 runs to 15 residues. Trimming removed 0 bases from V and 9 bases from J; junction bases left unmatched: 7. CDR3 sequence: CASSVGTGRTRELFF. The CDR3 DNA reads as TGTGCCAGCAGCGTAGGGACAGGGAGGACGAGGGAGCTGTTTTTT.

This chain uses TRBV7-6 with TRBJ1-6; D remains unclear. The germline V and J ends were trimmed by 2 bases and 6 bases, with 17 bases remaining between them. The CDR3 loop spans 17 amino acids. Germline V gives CDR1 SGHVS, CDR2 FNYEAQ. This CDR3 is CASSLSRNRSVNSPLHF. The CDR3 DNA reads TGTGCCAGCAGCTTAAGTAGGAACAGATCGGTTAATTCACCCCTCCACTTT.

The J gene is TRBJ1-2, the V gene TRBV6-1; D is uncertain. This CDR3 has 14 amino acids. The V gene's germline CDR1 is MNHNS and CDR2 SASEGT. V gave up 2 bases and J gave up 5 bases, with 12 bases separating them. The CDR3 is CASSERDANYGYTF. The DNA for the CDR3 is TGTGCCAGCAGTGAACGGGATGCAAATTATGGCTACACCTTC.

This clone was seen a handful of times. The rearrangement joins TRBV11-2 to TRBJ1-2; no clear D gene. Trimming stripped 1 base from V and 3 bases from J, with 9 bases between. The germline gives CDR1 SGHAT, CDR2 FQNNGV. The CDR3 runs 14 residues. CDR3 loop: CASSLGGEDYGYTF. For the CDR3, the DNA is TGTGCCAGCAGCTTAGGGGGAGAGGACTATGGCTACACCTTC.

The sample holds a few counts of this clone. J is TRBJ2-5 and V is TRBV23-1; possible D gene TRBD2, 5 bases. TRBV23-1 is treated as an ORF (open reading frame) with a function not yet certain. V gave up 0 bases and J gave up 4 bases, with 12 bases separating them. The CDR3 spans 15 residues. The CDR3 here is CASSQSCRRGETQYF. In nucleotides, the CDR3 is TGCGCCAGCAGTCAATCCTGTCGACGGGGAGAGACCCAGTACTTC.

This clone was found a few times. In DNA, the CDR3 is TGTGCCAGCAGTTCCAGGGAGGTGGGATCACCCCTCCACTTT. Protein product: CASSSREVGSPLHF. The genes are TRBV6-5 and TRBJ1-6; weak D call: TRBD1 (5 bases). CDR3 length: 14 amino acids. Germline-derived CDR1 and CDR2 are MNHEY and SVGAGI. V lost 4 bases to trimming and J lost 10 bases, with 14 bases between them.

The rearrangement joins TRBV19 to TRBJ1-4; D is ambiguous. CDR3 length: 15 residues. Trimming cost V 2 bases and J 6 bases, with 13 bases left between them. Germline V gene sequence: CDR1 LNHDA, CDR2 SQIVND (reference sequence). This CDR3 reads CASSIRAPEDEKLFF. DNA for the CDR3: TGTGCCAGTAGTATACGCGCCCCAGAGGATGAAAAACTGTTTTTT. The full variable domain, rest sourced from reference TRBV19 and TRBJ1-4, is DGGITQSPKYLFRKEGQNVTLSCEQNLNHDAMYWYRQDPGQGLRLIYYSQIVNDFQKGDIAEGYSVSREKKESFPLTVTSAQKNPTAFYLCASSIRAPEDEKLFFGSGTQLSVL.

The chain joins TRBV15 to TRBJ2-1; possibly TRBD1 for D (7 bases). This CDR3 is built from 18 residues. Germline V gene lookup returns CDR1 LNHNV and CDR2 YYDKDF (reference sequence). The V end was cut by 5 bases, the J end by 0 bases, with 20 bases between. CDR3 bases: TGTGCCACCAGCTTCCGCCAGTCAGGGGGGATCTCCTACAATGAGCAGTTCTTC. Its protein product is CATSFRQSGGISYNEQFF.

This chain joins TRBV19 and TRBJ2-7; 11 nucleotides align to TRBD2. With 5 bases clipped from V and 4 bases from J, the junction kept 10 bases outside the gene matches. Germline V gene sequence: CDR1 LNHDA, CDR2 SQIVND (reference sequence). The CDR3 length is 16 residues. CDR3 coding DNA: TGTGCCAGTAGTTCCCGGACTAGCGGGCCGTCGTACGAGCAGTACTTC. This translates into CASSSRTSGPSYEQYF.

The genes are TRBV29-1 and TRBJ1-4; no definite D call. Germline assignment: CDR1 SQVTM and CDR2 ANQGSEA. The CDR3 is made up of 14 amino acids. Trimming cost V 5 bases and J 6 bases, with 16 bases left between them. The CDR3 DNA follows: TGCAGCGTTTCCAGCAGCGTTGATTATGAAAAACTGTTTTTT. It encodes CSVSSSVDYEKLFF.

J is TRBJ2-3 and V is TRBV5-4; D remains ambiguous. The ends were cut back, 7 bases at V and 3 bases at J, with 6 bases in the middle. The CDR3 spans 11 residues. CDR1 is SGHNT and CDR2 is YYREEE in the germline V gene (reference sequence). The CDR3 region has the DNA TGTGCCAGCGGTAGTACAGATACGCAGTATTTT. It specifies CASGSTDTQYF.

The chain uses TRBV29-1 and TRBJ2-5; 7 bases are a match to TRBD1. Germline CDR1 is SQVTM and CDR2 is ANQGSEA. The V segment lost 7 bases and the J segment 4 bases; nucleotides outside the gene matches: 12. The CDR3 runs to 14 residues. In DNA form, the CDR3 reads TGCAGCGCCCGAGCCGGGACAGCAATAGAGACCCAGTACTTC. Translated, it gives CSARAGTAIETQYF.

The chain carries TRBV5-1 and TRBJ1-3; tentative D call: TRBD1 (5 bases). This CDR3 comprises 14 residues. V lost 0 bases and J 3 bases, leaving 7 bases between the germline ends. The germline gives CDR1 SGHRS, CDR2 YFSETQ. The chain's CDR3 is CASSLEGDGNTIYF. CDR3 DNA: TGCGCCAGCAGCTTGGAAGGGGATGGAAACACCATATATTTT.

This clone occurred a few times. This chain uses TRBV28 with TRBJ1-5; a weak D match, TRBD1 (6 bases). Trimming stripped 9 bases from V and 1 base from J, with 19 bases between. The CDR3 sequence is 16 residues long. CDR1 is MDHEN, CDR2 SYDVKM, per germline. The CDR3 DNA reads as TGTGCCAGTCTCCGGGGGGGGCCTGAGAGCAATCAGCCCCAGCATTTT. Translating gives CASLRGGPESNQPQHF.